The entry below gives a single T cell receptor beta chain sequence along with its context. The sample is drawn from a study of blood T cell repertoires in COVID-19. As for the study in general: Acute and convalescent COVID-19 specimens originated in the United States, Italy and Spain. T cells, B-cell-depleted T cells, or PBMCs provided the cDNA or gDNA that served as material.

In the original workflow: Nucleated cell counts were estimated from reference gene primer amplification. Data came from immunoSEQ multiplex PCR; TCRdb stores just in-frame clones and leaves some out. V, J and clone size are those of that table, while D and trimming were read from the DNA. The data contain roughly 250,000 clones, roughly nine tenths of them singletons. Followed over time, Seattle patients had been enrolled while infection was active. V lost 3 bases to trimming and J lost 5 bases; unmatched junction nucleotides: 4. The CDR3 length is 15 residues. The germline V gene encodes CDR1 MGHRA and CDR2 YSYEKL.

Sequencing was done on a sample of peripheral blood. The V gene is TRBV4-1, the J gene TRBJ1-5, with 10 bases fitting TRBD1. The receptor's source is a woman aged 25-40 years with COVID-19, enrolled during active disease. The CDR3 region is CASSQSGQGDQPQHF. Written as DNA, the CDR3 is TGCGCCAGCAGCCAGTCAGGACAGGGGGATCAGCCCCAGCATTTT.